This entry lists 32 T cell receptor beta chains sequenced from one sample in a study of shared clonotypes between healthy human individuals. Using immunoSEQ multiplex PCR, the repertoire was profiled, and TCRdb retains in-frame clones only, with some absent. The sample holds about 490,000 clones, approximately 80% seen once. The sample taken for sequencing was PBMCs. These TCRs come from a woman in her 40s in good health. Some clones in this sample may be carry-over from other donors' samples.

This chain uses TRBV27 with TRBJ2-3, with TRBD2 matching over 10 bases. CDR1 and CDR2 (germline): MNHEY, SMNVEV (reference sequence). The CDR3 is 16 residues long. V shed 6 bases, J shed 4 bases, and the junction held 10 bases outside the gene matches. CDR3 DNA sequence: TGTGCCAGCAGGCCCTCTAGCGGGAGTTTACCAGATACGCAGTATTTT. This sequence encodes CASRPSSGSLPDTQYF.

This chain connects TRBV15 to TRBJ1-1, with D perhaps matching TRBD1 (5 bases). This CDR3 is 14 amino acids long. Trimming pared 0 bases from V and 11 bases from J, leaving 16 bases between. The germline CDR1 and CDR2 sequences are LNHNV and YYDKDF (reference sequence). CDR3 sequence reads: CATSRESLGGLAFF. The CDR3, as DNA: TGTGCCACCAGCAGAGAGTCTCTCGGGGGGTTGGCTTTCTTT.

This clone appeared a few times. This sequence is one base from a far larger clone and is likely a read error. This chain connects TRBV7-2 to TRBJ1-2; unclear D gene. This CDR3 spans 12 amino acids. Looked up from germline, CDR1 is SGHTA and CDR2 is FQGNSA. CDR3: CASGLSGYGYTF. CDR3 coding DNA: TGTGCCAGCGGCTTATCCGGCTATGGCTACACCTTC. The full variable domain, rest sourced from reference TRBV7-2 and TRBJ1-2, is GAGVSQSPSNKVTEKGKDVELRCDPISGHTALYWYRQSLGQGLEFLIYFQGNSAPDKSGLPSDRFSAERTGGSVSTLTIQRTQQEDSAVYLCASGLSGYGYTFGSGTRLTVV.

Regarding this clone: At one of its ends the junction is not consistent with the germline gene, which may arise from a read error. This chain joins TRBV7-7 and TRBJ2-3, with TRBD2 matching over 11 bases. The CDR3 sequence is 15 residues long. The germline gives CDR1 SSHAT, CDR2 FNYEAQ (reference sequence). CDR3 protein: CASSVAGGSTDTQYF. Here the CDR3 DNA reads TGTGCTAGCAGCGTAGCGGGAGGGAGCACAGATACGCAGTATTTT.

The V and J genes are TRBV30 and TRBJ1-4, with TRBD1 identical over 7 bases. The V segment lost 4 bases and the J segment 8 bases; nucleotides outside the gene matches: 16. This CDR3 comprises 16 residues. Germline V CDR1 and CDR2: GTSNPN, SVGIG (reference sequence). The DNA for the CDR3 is TGTGCCTGGAAGGGGGGAGGGGGCCGTCTTCAGGAAAAACTGTTTTTT. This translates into CAWKGGGGRLQEKLFF.

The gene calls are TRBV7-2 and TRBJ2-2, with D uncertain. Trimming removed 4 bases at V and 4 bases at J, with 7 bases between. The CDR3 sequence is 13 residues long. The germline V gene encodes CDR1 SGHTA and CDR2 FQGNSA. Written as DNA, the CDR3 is TGTGCCAGCAGCTATGTACCCACCGGGGAGCTGTTTTTT. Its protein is CASSYVPTGELFF.

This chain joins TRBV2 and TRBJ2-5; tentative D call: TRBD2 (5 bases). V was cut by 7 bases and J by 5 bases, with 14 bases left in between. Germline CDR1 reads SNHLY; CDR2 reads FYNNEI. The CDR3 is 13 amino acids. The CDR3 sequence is CASTRGVEETQYF. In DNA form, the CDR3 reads TGTGCCAGCACTCGGGGTGTTGAGGAGACCCAGTACTTC.

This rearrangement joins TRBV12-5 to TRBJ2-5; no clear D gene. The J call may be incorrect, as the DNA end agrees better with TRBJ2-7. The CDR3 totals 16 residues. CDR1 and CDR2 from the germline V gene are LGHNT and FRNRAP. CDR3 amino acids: CASGLVLTTRDYEQYF. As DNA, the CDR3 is TGTGCTAGTGGTTTGGTACTAACAACAAGAGATTACGAGCAGTACTTC.

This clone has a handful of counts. CDR3 region: CASSYRRGRNYGYTF. The CDR3 DNA sequence: TGTGCCAGCAGTTACCGTCGGGGGAGAAACTATGGCTACACCTTC. This sequence joins TRBV6-5 and TRBJ1-2; possible D gene TRBD1, 5 bases. V lost 2 bases and J 2 bases, leaving 12 bases between the germline ends. This CDR3 spans 15 amino acids. Germline loops: CDR1 MNHEY, CDR2 SVGAGI.

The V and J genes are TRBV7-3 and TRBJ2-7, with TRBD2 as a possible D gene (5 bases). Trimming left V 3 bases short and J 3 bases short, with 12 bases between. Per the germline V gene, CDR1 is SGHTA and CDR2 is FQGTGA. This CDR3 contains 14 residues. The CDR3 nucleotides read TGTGCCAGCAGCTTGGACTTCGGAGGCTACGAGCAGTACTTC. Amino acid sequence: CASSLDFGGYEQYF.

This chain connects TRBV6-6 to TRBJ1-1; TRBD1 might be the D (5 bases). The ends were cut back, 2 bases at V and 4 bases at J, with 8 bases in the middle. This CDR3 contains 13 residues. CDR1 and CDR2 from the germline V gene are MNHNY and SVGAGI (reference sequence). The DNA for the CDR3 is TGTGCCAGCAGTTACGGGGGGGGCACTGAAGCTTTCTTT. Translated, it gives CASSYGGGTEAFF.

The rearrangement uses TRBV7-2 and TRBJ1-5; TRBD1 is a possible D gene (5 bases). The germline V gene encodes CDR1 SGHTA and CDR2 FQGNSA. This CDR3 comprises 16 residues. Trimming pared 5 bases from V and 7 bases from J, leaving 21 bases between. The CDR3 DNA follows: TGTGCCAGCAGCCCCGATAGGGCGGCAACAGGCCAGCCCCAGCATTTT. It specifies CASSPDRAATGQPQHF.

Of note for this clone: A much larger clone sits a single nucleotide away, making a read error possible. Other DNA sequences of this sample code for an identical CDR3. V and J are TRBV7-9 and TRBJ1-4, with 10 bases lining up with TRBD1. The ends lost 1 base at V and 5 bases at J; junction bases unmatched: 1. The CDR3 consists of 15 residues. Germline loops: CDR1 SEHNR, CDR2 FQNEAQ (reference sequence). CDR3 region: CASSLVGQGNEKLFF. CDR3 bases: TGTGCCAGCAGCTTAGTGGGACAGGGGAATGAAAAACTGTTTTTT.

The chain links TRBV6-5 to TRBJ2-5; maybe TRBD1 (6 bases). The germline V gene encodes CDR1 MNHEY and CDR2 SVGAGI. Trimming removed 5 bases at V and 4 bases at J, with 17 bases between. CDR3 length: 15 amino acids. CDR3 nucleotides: TGTGCCAGCAGTCGAGTACAGGGACGGTTAGAGACCCAGTACTTC. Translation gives CASSRVQGRLETQYF.

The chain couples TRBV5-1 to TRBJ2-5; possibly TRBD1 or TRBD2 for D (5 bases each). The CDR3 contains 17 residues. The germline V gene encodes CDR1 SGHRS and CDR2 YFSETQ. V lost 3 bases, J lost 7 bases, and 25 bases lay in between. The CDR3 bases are TGCGCCAGCAGCTCTCTTCCGGGACGGAGCCGAGAAGGGACCCAGTACTTC. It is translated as CASSSLPGRSREGTQYF.

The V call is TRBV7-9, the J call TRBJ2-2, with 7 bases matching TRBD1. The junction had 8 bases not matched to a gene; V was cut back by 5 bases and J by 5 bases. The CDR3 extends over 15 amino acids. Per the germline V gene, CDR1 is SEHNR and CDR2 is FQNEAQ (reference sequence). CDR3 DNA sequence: TGTGCCAGCAGCCATCTGACAGGGCGGACCGGGGAGCTGTTTTTT. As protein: CASSHLTGRTGELFF.

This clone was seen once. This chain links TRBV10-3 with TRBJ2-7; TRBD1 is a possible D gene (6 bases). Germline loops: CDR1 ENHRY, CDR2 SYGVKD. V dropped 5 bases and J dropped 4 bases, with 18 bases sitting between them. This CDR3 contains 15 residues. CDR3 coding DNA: TGTGCCATCAGTTCCTTCCCGGGACAAGGTTACGAGCAGTACTTC. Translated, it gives CAISSFPGQGYEQYF.

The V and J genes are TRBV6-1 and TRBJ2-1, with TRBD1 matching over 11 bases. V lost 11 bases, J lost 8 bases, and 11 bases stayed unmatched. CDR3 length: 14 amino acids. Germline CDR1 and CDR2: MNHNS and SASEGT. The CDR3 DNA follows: TGTGCCGGGGCGGACAGGGGGCGAAGGGATGAGCAGTTCTTC. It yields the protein CAGADRGRRDEQFF.

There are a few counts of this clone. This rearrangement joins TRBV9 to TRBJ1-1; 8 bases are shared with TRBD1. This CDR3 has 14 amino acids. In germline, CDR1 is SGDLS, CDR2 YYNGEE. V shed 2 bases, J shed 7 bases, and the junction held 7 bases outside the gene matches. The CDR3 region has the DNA TGTGCCAGCAGCGTTTCAGGGGGCAGGGGTGAAGCTTTCTTT. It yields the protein CASSVSGGRGEAFF.

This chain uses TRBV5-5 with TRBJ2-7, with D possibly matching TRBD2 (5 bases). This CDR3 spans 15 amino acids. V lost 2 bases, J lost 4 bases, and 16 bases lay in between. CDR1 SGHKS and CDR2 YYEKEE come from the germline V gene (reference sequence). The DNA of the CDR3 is TGTGCCAGCAGCTTTAACGGGATGGCGGATTACGAGCAGTACTTC. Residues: CASSFNGMADYEQYF.

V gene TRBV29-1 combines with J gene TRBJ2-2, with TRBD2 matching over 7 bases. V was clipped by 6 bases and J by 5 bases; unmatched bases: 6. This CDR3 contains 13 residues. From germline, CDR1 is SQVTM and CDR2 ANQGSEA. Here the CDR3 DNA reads TGCAGCGTCGGGGAAGCGGGGACCGGGGAGCTGTTTTTT. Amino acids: CSVGEAGTGELFF.

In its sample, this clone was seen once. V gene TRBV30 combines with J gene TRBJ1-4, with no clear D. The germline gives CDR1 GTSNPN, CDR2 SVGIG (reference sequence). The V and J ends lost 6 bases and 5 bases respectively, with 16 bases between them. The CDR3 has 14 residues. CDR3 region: CACGNSLGNEKLFF. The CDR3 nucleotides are TGTGCCTGCGGTAACTCCCTGGGGAATGAAAAACTGTTTTTT. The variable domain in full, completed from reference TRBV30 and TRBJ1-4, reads SQTIHQWPATLVQPVGSPLSLECTVEGTSNPNLYWYRQAAGRGLQLLFYSVGIGQISSEVPQNLSASRPQDRQFILSSKKLLLSDSGFYLCACGNSLGNEKLFFGSGTQLSVL.

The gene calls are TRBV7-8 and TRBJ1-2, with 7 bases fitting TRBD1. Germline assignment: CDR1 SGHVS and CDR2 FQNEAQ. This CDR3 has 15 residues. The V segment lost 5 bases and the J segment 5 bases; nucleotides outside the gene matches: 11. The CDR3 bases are TGTGCCAGCAGCCTGGGACAGTCCCTGCCGTATGGCTACACCTTC. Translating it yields CASSLGQSLPYGYTF.

The CDR3 sequence: CASSLNARGSTDTQYF. CDR3 in DNA: TGTGCCAGCAGCTTAAATGCCAGGGGTTCCACAGATACGCAGTATTTT. The rearrangement joins TRBV7-3 to TRBJ2-3, with D maybe TRBD1 (6 bases). Germline V gene lookup returns CDR1 SGHTA and CDR2 FQGTGA. The CDR3 covers 16 residues. V was trimmed by 1 base and J by 2 bases, leaving 13 bases between them.

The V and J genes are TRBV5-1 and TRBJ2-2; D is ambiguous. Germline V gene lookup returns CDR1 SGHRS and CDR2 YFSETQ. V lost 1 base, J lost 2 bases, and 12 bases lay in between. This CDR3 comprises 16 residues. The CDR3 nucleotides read TGCGCCAGCAGCTTGAACGCCGTAGTAAACACCGGGGAGCTGTTTTTT. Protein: CASSLNAVVNTGELFF.

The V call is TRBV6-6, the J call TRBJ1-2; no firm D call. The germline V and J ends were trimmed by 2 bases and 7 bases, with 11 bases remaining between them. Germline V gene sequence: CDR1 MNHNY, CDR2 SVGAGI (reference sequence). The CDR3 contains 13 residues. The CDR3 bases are TGTGCCAGCAGTTACGGGGTGGGAGGTGGCTACACCTTC. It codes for CASSYGVGGGYTF.

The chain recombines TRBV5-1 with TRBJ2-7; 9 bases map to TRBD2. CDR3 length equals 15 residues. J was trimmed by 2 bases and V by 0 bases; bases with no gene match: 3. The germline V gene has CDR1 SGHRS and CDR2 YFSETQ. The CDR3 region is CASSLVVAGAYEQYF. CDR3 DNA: TGCGCCAGCAGCTTGGTAGTAGCGGGAGCCTACGAGCAGTACTTC.

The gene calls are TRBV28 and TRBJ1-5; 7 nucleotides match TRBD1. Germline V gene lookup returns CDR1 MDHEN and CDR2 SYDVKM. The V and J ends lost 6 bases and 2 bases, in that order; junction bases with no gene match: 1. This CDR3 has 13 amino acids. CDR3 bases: TGTGCCAGCAGGGGGACAGGCAATCAGCCCCAGCATTTT. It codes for CASRGTGNQPQHF.

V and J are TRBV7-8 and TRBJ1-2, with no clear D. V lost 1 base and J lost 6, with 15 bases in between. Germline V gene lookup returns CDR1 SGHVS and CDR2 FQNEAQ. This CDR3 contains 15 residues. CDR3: CASSLDRTGWNGYTF. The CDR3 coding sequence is TGTGCCAGCAGCTTAGATCGGACGGGTTGGAATGGCTACACCTTC.

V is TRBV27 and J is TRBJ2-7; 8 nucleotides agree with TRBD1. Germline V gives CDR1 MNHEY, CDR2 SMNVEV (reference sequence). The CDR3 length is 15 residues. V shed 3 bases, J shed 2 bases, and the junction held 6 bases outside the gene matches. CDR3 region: CASSLVGQEAYEQYF. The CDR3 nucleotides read TGTGCCAGCAGTTTGGTGGGACAGGAGGCCTACGAGCAGTACTTC.

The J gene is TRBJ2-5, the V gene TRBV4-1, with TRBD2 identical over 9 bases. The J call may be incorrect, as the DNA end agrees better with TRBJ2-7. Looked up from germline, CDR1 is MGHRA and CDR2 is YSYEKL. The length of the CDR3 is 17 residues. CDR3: CASSQVLRRLAEYEQYF. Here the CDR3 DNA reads TGCGCCAGCAGCCAAGTCTTGAGGAGACTAGCGGAATACGAGCAGTACTTC.

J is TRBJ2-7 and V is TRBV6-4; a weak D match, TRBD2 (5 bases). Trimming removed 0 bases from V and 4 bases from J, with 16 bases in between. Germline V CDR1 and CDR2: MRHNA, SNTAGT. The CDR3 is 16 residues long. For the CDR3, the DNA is TGTGCCAGCAGTGACTCGATGGGCTCAGACTATTACGAGCAGTACTTC. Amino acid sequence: CASSDSMGSDYYEQYF.